The T cell receptor (beta chain) described here comes from a study of PD-1 blockade in classical Hodgkin lymphoma. CDR1 and CDR2 (germline): LNHDA, SQIVND (reference sequence). After removal of 8 bases from V and 6 bases from J, the junction contained 19 bases not matched to a gene. The CDR3 totals 16 residues. Study-wide results and limits: Relapsed/refractory patients reportedly had lower baseline diversity than newly diagnosed patients. Why repertoires differed is undefined; disease activity or prior therapy possibly contributed. Patients who began taking nivolumab under 1 year after ASCT were left out.

After autologous stem cell transplantation all patients relapsed, and prior brentuximab vedotin exposure differed between cohorts. About this clone itself: The antigen is undetermined.

Here immunoSEQ multiplex PCR was the method, and the copy in TCRdb shows in-frame clones only, minus some. The data show approximately 26,000 clones, with 65% to 80% seen just once and roughly 8.6% held by the top ten. The clonotype was recovered from a human donor with classical Hodgkin lymphoma. The V call is TRBV19, the J call TRBJ2-7; the match to TRBD2 covers 7 bases. The sequencing here drew on peripheral blood mononuclear cells (PBMCs), taken before the second cycle of nivolumab. The DNA for the CDR3 is TGTGCCAGTGCGGACCCCCCTGGGGCGGGAGTGGCCGAGCAGTACTTC. This translates into CASADPPGAGVAEQYF.